Sequencing of this T cell receptor beta chain was carried out in a study of brain T cells in children with intractable seizures. The assay was immunoSEQ multiplex PCR, and TCRdb's table has in-frame clones only and misses some. The sample has under 400,000 clones, about 93% seen once. Stated time point: blood from clinic visit 5 months post-surgery; TSC patient then seizure free. The V gene end was trimmed by 6 bases and the J gene end by 1 base; junction bases not matched to a gene: 9. This CDR3 is built from 15 residues. Germline assignment: CDR1 MDHEN and CDR2 SYDVKM. The specimen comprised peripheral blood, sampled roughly 5 months after surgery. V gene TRBV28 combines with J gene TRBJ2-7, with 7 bases aligning to TRBD2. This TCR was recovered from a boy in the first two years of life with tuberous sclerosis and intractable seizures. CDR3 sequence reads: CASSSLAASSYEQYF. As DNA, the CDR3 is TGTGCCAGCAGCTCCCTAGCGGCTTCTTCCTACGAGCAGTACTTC. Drawing the rest from reference TRBV28 and TRBJ2-7, the complete variable domain is DVKVTQSSRYLVKRTGEKVFLECVQDMDHENMFWYRQDPGLGLRLIYFSYDVKMKEKGDIPEGYSVSREKKERFSLILESASTNQTSMYLCASSSLAASSYEQYFGPGTRLTVT.